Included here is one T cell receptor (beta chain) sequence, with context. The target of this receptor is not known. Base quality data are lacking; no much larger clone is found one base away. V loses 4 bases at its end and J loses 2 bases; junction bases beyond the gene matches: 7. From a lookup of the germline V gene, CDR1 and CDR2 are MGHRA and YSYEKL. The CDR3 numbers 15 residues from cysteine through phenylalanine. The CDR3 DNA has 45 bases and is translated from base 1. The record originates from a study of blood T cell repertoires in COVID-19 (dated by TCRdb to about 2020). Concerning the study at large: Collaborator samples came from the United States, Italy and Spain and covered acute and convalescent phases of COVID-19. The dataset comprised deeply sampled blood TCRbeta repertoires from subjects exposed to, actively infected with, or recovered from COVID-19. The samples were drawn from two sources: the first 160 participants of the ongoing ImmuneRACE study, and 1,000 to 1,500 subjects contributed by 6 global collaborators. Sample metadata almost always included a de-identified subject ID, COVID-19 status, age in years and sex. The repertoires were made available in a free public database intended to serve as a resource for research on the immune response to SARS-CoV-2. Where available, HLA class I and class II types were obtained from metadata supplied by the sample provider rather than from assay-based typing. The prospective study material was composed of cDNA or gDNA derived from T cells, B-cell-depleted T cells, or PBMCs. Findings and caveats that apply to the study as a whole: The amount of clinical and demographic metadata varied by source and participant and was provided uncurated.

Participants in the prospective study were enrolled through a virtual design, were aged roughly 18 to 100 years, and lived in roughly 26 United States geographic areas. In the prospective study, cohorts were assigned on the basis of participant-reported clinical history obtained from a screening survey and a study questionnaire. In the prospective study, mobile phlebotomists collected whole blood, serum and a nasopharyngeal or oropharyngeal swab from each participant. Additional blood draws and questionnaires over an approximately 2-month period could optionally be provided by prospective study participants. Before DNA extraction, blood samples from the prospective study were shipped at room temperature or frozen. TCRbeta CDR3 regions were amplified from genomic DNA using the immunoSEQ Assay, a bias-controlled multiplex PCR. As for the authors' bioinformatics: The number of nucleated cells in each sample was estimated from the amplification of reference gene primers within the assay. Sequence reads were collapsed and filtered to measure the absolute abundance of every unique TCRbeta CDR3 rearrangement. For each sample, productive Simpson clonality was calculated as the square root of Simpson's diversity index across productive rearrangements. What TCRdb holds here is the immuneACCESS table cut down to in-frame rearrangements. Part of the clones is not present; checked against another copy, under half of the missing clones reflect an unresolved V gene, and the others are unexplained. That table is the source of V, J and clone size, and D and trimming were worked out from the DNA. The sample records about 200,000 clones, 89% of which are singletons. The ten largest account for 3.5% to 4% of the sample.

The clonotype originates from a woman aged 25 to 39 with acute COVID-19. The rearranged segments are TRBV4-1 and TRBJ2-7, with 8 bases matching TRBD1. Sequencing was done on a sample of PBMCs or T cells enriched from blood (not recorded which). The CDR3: CASSPPGTGAYEQYF. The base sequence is TGCGCCAGCAGCCCACCAGGGACAGGCGCCTACGAGCAGTACTTC.